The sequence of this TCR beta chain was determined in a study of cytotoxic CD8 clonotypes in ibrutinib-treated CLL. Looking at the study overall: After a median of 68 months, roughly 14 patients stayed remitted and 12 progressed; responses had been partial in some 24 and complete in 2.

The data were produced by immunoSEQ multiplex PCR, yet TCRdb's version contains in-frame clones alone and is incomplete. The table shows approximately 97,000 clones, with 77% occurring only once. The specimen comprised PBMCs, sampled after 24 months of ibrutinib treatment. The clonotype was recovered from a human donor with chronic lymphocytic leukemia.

CDR3: CASSSLYRGIYEQYF. CDR3 in DNA: TGTGCCAGCAGCTCACTCTACAGGGGAATCTACGAGCAGTACTTC. The V call is TRBV5-4, the J call TRBJ2-7, with TRBD1 matching over 7 bases. V lost 3 bases to trimming and J lost 3 bases; unmatched junction nucleotides: 9. Per germline, CDR1 SGHNT and CDR2 YYREEE (reference sequence). The CDR3 sequence is 15 residues long.